This T cell receptor beta chain was identified during a study of glioma-infiltrating T cells. TCR alpha and beta CDR3 regions were amplified from RNA using iRepertoire nested multiplex PCR. TCRdb recomputed calls from the multiplex PCR reads with MiXCR, one row per CDR3 protein. The sample carries some 90,000 distinct CDR3 sequences, 35% to 45% recorded once. General study findings and limits: Tissue and blood shared very few CDR3 sequences.

Turning to this clonotype: What it binds is unknown.

Germline CDR1 reads MNHEY; CDR2 reads SMNVEV (reference sequence). The CDR3 loop spans 12 amino acids. Trimming took 8 bases from V and 9 from J, leaving 16 bases between them. This sequence was found in a human donor with low-grade glioma or glioblastoma, undergoing nonglioma brain surgery, or in good health (not recorded which). The sample was glioma tissue, nonneoplastic brain tissue, or PBMCs (not recorded which). The rearrangement uses TRBV27 and TRBJ1-1; D unclear. The CDR3 nucleotides read TGTGCCAGCTCACCCGGACGGACCAAAGCTTTCTTT. It translates to CASSPGRTKAFF.